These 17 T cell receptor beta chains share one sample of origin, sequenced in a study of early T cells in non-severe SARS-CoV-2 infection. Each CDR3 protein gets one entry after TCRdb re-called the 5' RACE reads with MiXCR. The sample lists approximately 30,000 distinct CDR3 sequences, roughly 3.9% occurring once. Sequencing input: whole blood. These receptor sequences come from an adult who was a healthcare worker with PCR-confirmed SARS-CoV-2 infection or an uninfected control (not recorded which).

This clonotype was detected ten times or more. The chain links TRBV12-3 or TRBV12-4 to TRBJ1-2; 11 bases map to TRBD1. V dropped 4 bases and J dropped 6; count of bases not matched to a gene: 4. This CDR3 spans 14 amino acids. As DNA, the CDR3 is TGTGCCAGCAGTTGGGGACAGGGGGTAAATGGCTACACCTTC. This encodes CASSWGQGVNGYTF.

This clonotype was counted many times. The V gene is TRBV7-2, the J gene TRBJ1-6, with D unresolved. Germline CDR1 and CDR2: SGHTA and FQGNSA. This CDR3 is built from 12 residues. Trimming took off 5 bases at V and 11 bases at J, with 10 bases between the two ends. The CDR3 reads CASSVRGTPLHF. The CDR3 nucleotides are TGTGCCAGCAGCGTTCGCGGCACACCCCTCCACTTT.

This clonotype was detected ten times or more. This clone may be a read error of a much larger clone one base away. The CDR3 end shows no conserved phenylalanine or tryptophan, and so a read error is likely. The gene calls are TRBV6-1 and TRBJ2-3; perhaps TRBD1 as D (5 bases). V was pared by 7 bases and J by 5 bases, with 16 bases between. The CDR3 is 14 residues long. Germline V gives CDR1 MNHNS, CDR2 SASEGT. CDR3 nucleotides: TGTGCCAGCAACCAACAGGATGTGGGAGATACGCAGTATGTT. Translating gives CASNQQDVGDTQYV.

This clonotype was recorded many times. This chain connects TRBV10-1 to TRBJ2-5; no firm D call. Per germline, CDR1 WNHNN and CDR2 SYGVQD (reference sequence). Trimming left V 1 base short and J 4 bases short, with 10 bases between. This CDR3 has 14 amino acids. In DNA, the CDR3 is TGCGCCAGCAGTGAGTGGGGTCCCGGAGAGACCCAGTACTTC. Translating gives CASSEWGPGETQYF.

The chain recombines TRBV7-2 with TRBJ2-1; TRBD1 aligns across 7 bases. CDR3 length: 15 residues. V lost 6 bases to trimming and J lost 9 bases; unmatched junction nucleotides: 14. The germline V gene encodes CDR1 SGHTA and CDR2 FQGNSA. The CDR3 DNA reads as TGTGCCAGCAGACCTAGACAGGGCTGGAGCGGTGAGCAGTTCTTC. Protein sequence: CASRPRQGWSGEQFF. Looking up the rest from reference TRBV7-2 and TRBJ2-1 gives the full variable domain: GAGVSQSPSNKVTEKGKDVELRCDPISGHTALYWYRQSLGQGLEFLIYFQGNSAPDKSGLPSDRFSAERTGGSVSTLTIQRTQQEDSAVYLCASRPRQGWSGEQFFGPGTRLTVL.

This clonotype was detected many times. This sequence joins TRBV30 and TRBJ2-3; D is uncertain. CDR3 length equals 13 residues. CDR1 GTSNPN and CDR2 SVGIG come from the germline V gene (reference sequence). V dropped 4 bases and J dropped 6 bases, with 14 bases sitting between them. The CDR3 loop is CAWTPGPVDTQYF. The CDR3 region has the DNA TGTGCCTGGACACCCGGACCCGTGGATACGCAGTATTTT. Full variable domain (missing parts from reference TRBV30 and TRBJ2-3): SQTIHQWPATLVQPVGSPLSLECTVEGTSNPNLYWYRQAAGRGLQLLFYSVGIGQISSEVPQNLSASRPQDRQFILSSKKLLLSDSGFYLCAWTPGPVDTQYFGPGTRLTVL.

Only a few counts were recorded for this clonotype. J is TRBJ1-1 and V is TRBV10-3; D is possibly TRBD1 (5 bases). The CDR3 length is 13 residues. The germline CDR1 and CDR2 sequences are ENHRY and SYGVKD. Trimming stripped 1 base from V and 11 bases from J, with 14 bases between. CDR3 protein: CAISEFLGEGAFF. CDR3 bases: TGTGCCATCAGTGAGTTTCTTGGGGAGGGGGCTTTCTTT.

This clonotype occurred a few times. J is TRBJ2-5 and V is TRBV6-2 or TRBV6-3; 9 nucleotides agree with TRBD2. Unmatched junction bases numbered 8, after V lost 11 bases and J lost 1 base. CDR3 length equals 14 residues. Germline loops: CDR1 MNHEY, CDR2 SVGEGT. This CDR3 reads CAGSTSGVQETQYF. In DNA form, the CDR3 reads TGTGCCGGATCGACTAGCGGAGTCCAAGAGACCCAGTACTTC.

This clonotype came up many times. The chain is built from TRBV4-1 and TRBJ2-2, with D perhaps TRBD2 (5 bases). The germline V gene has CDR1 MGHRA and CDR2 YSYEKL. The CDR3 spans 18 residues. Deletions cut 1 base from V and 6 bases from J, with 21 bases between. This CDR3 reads CASSQVFFRTLGPGELFF. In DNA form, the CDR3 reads TGCGCCAGCAGCCAAGTTTTTTTTAGAACACTAGGACCCGGGGAGCTGTTTTTT.

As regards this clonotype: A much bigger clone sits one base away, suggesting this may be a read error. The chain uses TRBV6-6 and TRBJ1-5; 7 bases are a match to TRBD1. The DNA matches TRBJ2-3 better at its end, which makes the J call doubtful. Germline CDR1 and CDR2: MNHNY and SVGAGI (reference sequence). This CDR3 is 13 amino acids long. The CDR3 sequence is CASLGQAGQPQYF. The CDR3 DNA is TGTGCCAGCCTCGGACAGGCGGGTCAGCCCCAGTATTTT.

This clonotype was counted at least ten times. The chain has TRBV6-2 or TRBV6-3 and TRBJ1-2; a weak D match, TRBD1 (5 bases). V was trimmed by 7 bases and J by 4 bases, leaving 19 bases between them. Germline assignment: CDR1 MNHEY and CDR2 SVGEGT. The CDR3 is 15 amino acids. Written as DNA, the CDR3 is TGTGCCAGCACCCAGGGAATTTCTTACGTCTATGGCTACACCTTC. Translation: CASTQGISYVYGYTF.

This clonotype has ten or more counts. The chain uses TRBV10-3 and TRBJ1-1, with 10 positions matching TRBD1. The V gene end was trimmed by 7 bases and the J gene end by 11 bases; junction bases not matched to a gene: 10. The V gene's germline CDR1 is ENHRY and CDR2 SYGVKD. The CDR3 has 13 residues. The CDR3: CAITPGQGFSAFF. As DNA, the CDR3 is TGTGCCATCACCCCGGGACAGGGGTTTTCGGCTTTCTTT.

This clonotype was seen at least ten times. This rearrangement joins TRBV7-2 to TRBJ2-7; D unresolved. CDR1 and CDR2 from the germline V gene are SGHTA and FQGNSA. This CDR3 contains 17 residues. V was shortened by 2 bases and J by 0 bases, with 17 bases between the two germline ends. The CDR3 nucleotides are TGTGCCAGCAGCTTATTGGTGGGGTTAACTAACTCCTACGAGCAGTACTTC. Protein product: CASSLLVGLTNSYEQYF.

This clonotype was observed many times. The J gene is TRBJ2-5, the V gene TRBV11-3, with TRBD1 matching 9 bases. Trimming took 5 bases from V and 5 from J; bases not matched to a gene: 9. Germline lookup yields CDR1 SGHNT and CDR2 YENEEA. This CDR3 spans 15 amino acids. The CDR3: CASSLRTGVSETQYF. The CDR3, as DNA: TGTGCCAGCAGCCTCCGGACAGGGGTCAGCGAGACCCAGTACTTC.

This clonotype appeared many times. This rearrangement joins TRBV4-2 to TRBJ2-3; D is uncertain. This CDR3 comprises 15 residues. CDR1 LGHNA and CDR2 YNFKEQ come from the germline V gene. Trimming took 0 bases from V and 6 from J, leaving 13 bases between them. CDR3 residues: CASSQEYSYVDTQYF. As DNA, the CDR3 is TGTGCCAGCAGCCAAGAATACAGCTACGTGGATACGCAGTATTTT.

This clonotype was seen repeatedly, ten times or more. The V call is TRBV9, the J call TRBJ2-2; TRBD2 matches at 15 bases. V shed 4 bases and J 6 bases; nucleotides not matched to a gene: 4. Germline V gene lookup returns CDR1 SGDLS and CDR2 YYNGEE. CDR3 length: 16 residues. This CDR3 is CASSSRTSGGAGELFF. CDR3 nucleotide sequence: TGTGCCAGCAGCTCCAGGACTAGCGGGGGGGCCGGGGAGCTGTTTTTT.

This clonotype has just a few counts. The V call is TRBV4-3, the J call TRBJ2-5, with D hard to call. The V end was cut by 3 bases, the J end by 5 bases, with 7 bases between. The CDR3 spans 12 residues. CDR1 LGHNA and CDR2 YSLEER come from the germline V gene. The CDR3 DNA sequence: TGCGCCAGCAGCCAGATTGGGGAGACCCAGTACTTC. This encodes CASSQIGETQYF.